These T cell receptor beta chains were read from a single sample in a study of T cell responses to AZD1222 COVID-19 vaccine. Sequencing was performed with immunoSEQ multiplex PCR; in TCRdb, only in-frame clones are kept and a portion is missing. The table includes over 120,000 clones, roughly nine tenths detected once. The specimen was peripheral blood, collected on day 0 of AZD1222 vaccination. The source is an adult in good health. Both conserved end residues are part of each CDR3. D genes are given only for firm matches. Rows give clone size only sometimes, using once, few, many, or a class for an expanded clone.

V	D	J	size	DNA	CDR3
TRBV20-1	NA	TRBJ2-3	NA	TGCAGTGCTAGTCCGCTAGCATTCTCATCCCCAAATACAGATACGCAGTATTTT	CSASPLAFSSPNTDTQYF
TRBV6-4	NA	TRBJ2-7	NA	TGTGCCAGCAGTCCCCACTTTGGCGAGAGTCCCTACGAGCAGTACTTC	CASSPHFGESPYEQYF
TRBV6-2/TRBV6-3	NA	TRBJ2-3	NA	TGTGCCAGCAGTTCCCTGCGCCTACACACAGATACGCAGTATTTT	CASSSLRLHTDTQYF
TRBV7-2	TRBD2	TRBJ2-1	NA	TGTGCCAGCAGCCCCAGAAGCGGGAGGAATAATGAGCAGTTCTTC	CASSPRSGRNNEQFF
TRBV6-1	NA	TRBJ1-4	NA	TGTGCCAGCAGTGAAGGGGGAATCAGTGAAAAACTGTTTTTT	CASSEGGISEKLFF
TRBV7-2	TRBD1	TRBJ2-3	NA	TGTGCCAGCAGCCCCCGGACAGGCAGCACAGATACGCAGTATTTT	CASSPRTGSTDTQYF
TRBV6-5	NA	TRBJ1-2	NA	TGTGCCAGCAGTTACTTCGGGGGTGCTACCCATGGCTACACCTTC	CASSYFGGATHGYTF
TRBV6-5	NA	TRBJ2-7	NA	TGTGCCAGCAGTTACGTCTTCGGTACCGACGAGCAGTACTTC	CASSYVFGTDEQYF
TRBV10-1	NA	TRBJ2-5	few	TGCGCCAGCAGTGTGGGACTCGAAGGGACCCAGTACTTC	CASSVGLEGTQYF
TRBV30	TRBD1	TRBJ1-4	NA	TGTGCCTGGAGTAGACAGGGTGACGAAAAACTGTTTTTT	CAWSRQGDEKLFF
TRBV19	TRBD1	TRBJ1-2	NA	TGTGCCAGTAGTATAGATCGGACAGGGGGCGTATTGAGAGGTGGCTACACCTTC	CASSIDRTGGVLRGGYTF
TRBV15	NA	TRBJ1-4	NA	TGTGCCACCAGCAAACGTCTGGGGACAACTAATGAAAAACTGTTTTTT	CATSKRLGTTNEKLFF
TRBV19	NA	TRBJ1-5	NA	TGTGCCAGTAGTCCGGCCCGGGGGGCGAATCAGCCCCAGCATTTT	CASSPARGANQPQHF
TRBV19	NA	TRBJ2-7	NA	TGTGCCAGTAGTGCCGTGGGGTCTGGGGAGCAGTACTTC	CASSAVGSGEQYF
TRBV12-3/TRBV12-4	NA	TRBJ2-1	NA	TGTGCCAGCAGTTTAGCGGCGAGTGAGCAGTTCTTC	CASSLAASEQFF
TRBV3-1/TRBV3-2	NA	TRBJ2-3	NA	TGTGCCTCCAGAAGGGCTGATACGCAGTATTTT	CASRRADTQYF
TRBV7-9	NA	TRBJ1-2	NA	TGTGCCAGCACACGGGGGGGCCATGGCTACACCTTC	CASTRGGHGYTF
TRBV6-5	TRBD1	TRBJ1-5	NA	TGTGCCAGCAGTTTTCAGGGGGCTGGTCAGCCCCAGCATTTT	CASSFQGAGQPQHF
TRBV10-2	NA	TRBJ2-1	NA	TGCGCCAGCAGTGTTGTGTTGGATAAGGAGTTCTTC	CASSVVLDKEFF
TRBV9	TRBD1	TRBJ2-6	NA	TGTGCCAGCAGCGTCCGGGACAGGGGGGCTGGGGCCAACGTCCTGACTTTC	CASSVRDRGAGANVLTF
TRBV6-5	NA	TRBJ2-7	NA	TGTGCCAGCGGGATCGCAGAGGTGGGCACTTACGAGCAGTACTTC	CASGIAEVGTYEQYF
TRBV6-5	NA	TRBJ1-3	NA	TGTGCCAGCAAAGACGGAGCCTACTCTGGAAACACCATATATTTT	CASKDGAYSGNTIYF
TRBV28	TRBD2	TRBJ2-3	NA	TGTGCCAGCAGTTCCGTAGCGGGATCAGATACGCAGTATTTT	CASSSVAGSDTQYF
TRBV7-9	TRBD1	TRBJ1-4	NA	TGTGCCAGCAGCTGGCAGACAGGGACCCATGAAAAACTGTTTTTT	CASSWQTGTHEKLFF
TRBV27	NA	TRBJ2-7	NA	TGTGCCAGCAGTTTAGATAGGTCTACCTCCTACGAGCAGTACTTC	CASSLDRSTSYEQYF
TRBV5-1	NA	TRBJ2-7	NA	TGCGCCAGCAGCAGCGGGGACAGGCTACCCTACGAGCAGTACTTC	CASSSGDRLPYEQYF
TRBV5-1	NA	TRBJ1-4	NA	TGCGCCAGCAGCCTGAAGGACCGCGAAAAACTGTTTTTT	CASSLKDREKLFF
TRBV6-2/TRBV6-3	TRBD1	TRBJ1-5	NA	TGTGCCAGCAGTTTCAGGGGGTTTGATCAGCCCCAGCATTTT	CASSFRGFDQPQHF
TRBV20-1	NA	TRBJ2-7	NA	TGCAGTGCTAGTAAGGGCACCAGCTCCTACGAGCAGTACTTC	CSASKGTSSYEQYF
TRBV6-6	NA	TRBJ1-2	NA	TGTGCCAGCAGTCCACGGGCTCGCCTGGCGGCCTCCACTACCCCTAACTATGGCTACACCTTC	CASSPRARLAASTTPNYGYTF
TRBV20-1	NA	TRBJ2-1	NA	TGCAGTGCTGCTCCGGGACTCGAGCAGTTCTTC	CSAAPGLEQFF
TRBV6-2/TRBV6-3	TRBD1	TRBJ1-1	once	TGTGCCAGCAGTTACCCTGGGACAGGGAAAGGAAACACTGAAGCTTTCTTT	CASSYPGTGKGNTEAFF
TRBV5-1	NA	TRBJ2-7	NA	TGCGCCAGCAGCCGACAATCGGGCTACGAGCAGTACTTC	CASSRQSGYEQYF
TRBV11-3	NA	TRBJ1-3	NA	TGTGCCAGCAGCCCGAGCTCTGGAAACACCATATATTTT	CASSPSSGNTIYF
TRBV6-2/TRBV6-3	NA	TRBJ2-7	NA	TGTGCCAGCAGTCTACTGTCATACGAGCAGTACTTC	CASSLLSYEQYF
TRBV19	TRBD2	TRBJ2-3	NA	TGTGCCAGTAGTAAATACGGACTAGCGGGAGTTTGGGGCACCACAGATACGCAGTATTTT	CASSKYGLAGVWGTTDTQYF
TRBV10-2	TRBD1	TRBJ1-3	NA	TGCGCCAGCACCGGTACACCCGGGACAGGGGCTAACACCATATATTTT	CASTGTPGTGANTIYF
TRBV30	TRBD1	TRBJ1-5	NA	TGTGCCTGGAGCCCGACAGGGCAGGACCAGCCCCAGCATTTT	CAWSPTGQDQPQHF
TRBV7-8	NA	TRBJ2-1	NA	TGTGCCAGCAGCTCCCAATTGTATTCTGAGCAGTTCTTC	CASSSQLYSEQFF
TRBV29-1	NA	TRBJ2-3	NA	TGCAGCACCTGGGAGCCGATACCCGCGGATACGCAGTATTTT	CSTWEPIPADTQYF
TRBV11-3	NA	TRBJ2-1	NA	TGTGCCAGCAGCTCCCGGACGAGATACAATGAGCAGTTCTTC	CASSSRTRYNEQFF